This section outlines one T cell receptor (beta chain) sequence together with its context. These data are taken from a study of blood T cell repertoires in COVID-19. The overall study: In each case, the material was cDNA or gDNA derived from T cells, B-cell-depleted T cells, or PBMCs.

In the study's own analysis: Reference gene primers were amplified, and this amplification served to estimate nucleated cell counts. Profiled with immunoSEQ multiplex PCR; TCRdb holds only in-frame clones, not every one. The DNA gave D and trimming, while V, J and clone size come from that table. The sample shows about 81,000 clones, about 82% of them seen only once. The sequencing input was peripheral blood. This clonotype originated in a human donor in a cohort sampled during active COVID-19.

The CDR3 nucleotides read TGTGCCACCAGCGGCCAGGGGTTCACCGGGGAGCTGTTTTTT. It encodes CATSGQGFTGELFF. The chain joins TRBV15 to TRBJ2-2; maybe TRBD1 (6 bases). Germline V gene sequence: CDR1 LNHNV, CDR2 YYDKDF (reference sequence). Trimming removed 5 bases at V and 4 bases at J, with 11 bases between. CDR3 length: 14 amino acids.